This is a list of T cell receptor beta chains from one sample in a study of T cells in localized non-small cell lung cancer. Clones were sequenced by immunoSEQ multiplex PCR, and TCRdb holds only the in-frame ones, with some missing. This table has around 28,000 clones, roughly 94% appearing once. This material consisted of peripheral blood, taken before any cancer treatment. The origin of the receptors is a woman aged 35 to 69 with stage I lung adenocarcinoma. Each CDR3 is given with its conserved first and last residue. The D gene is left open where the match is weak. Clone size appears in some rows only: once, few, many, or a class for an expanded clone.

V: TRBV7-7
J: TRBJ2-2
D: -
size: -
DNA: TGTGCCAGCAGCGCAACCCGTAACACCGGGGAGCTGTTTTTT
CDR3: CASSATRNTGELFF

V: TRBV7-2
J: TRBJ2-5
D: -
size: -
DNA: TGTGCCAGCAGCTTCTCGGAGACCCAGTACTTC
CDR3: CASSFSETQYF

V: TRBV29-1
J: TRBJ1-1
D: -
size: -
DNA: TGCAGCGTTAGCGAGGGAGTAGGAACTGAAGCTTTCTTT
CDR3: CSVSEGVGTEAFF

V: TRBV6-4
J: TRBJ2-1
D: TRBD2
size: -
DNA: TGTGCCAGCAGTGACTCCGGGACTAGCGGGTTCGATGAGCAGTTCTTC
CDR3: CASSDSGTSGFDEQFF

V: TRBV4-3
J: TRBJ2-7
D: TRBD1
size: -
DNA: TGCGCCAGCAGCGCTGGCAGGGGGCTGACCTACGAGCAGTACTTC
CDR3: CASSAGRGLTYEQYF

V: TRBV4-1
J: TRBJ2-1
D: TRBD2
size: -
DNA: TGCGCCAGCAGACCTTTTGGGCGGGGGAGCAATGAGCAGTTCTTC
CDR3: CASRPFGRGSNEQFF

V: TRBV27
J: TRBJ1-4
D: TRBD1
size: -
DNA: TGTGCCAGCAGCCTATCCCAAATGACAGGGGTCGCAACTAATGAAAAACTGTTTTTT
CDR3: CASSLSQMTGVATNEKLFF

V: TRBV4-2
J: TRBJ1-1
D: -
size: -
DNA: TGTGCCAGCAGCCAAGACGGGATGCGGACCCGCGGGGCTTTCTTT
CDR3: CASSQDGMRTRGAFF

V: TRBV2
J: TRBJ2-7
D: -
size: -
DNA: TGTGCCAGCAGTGAAGGCCCGGCCCCCTACGAGCAGTACTTC
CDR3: CASSEGPAPYEQYF

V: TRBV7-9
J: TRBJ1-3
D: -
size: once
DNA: TGTGCCAGCAGCGCCTCGAACGTCCCTGGAAACACCATATATTTT
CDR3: CASSASNVPGNTIYF

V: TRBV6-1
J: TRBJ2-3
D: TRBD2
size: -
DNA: TGTGCCAGCAGTGAGGGACTAGGGAGCACAGATACGCAGTATTTT
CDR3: CASSEGLGSTDTQYF

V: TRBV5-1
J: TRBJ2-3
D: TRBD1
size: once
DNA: TGCGCCAGCAGCTTGATAGTGCAGGGGGATAGCACAGATACGCAGTATTTT
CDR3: CASSLIVQGDSTDTQYF

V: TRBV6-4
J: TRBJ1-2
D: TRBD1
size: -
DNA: TGTGCCAGCAGTGAAACAGGGGGGAAATCGTATGGCTACACCTTC
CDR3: CASSETGGKSYGYTF

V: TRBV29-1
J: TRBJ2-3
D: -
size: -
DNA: TGCAGCGTTGGATCGGGACGCCGCACAGATACGCAGTATTTT
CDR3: CSVGSGRRTDTQYF

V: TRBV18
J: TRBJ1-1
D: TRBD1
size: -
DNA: TGTGCCAGCTCACCACAAGGCACAGGGGCGAACACTGAAGCTTTCTTT
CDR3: CASSPQGTGANTEAFF

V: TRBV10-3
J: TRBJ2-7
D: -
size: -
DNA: TGTGCCATCAGTGAGTCGGCCCTTACGCCTCCCTACGAGCAGTACTTC
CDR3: CAISESALTPPYEQYF

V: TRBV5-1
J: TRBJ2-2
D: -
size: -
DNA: TGCGCCAGCAGCTTGGGACAGCACGGCGCGCCCAGAAGGTCGACCGGGGAGCTGTTTTTT
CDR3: CASSLGQHGAPRRSTGELFF

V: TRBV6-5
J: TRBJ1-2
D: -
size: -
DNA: TGTGCCAGCAGCGAAGGCCCCTTCGGGTATGGCTACACCTTC
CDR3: CASSEGPFGYGYTF

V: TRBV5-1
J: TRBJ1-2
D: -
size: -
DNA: TGCGCCAGCAGCTTAGGAGGGATGGATGGCTACACCTTC
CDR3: CASSLGGMDGYTF

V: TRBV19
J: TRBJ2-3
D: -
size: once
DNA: TGTGCCAGTAGAACCGGGACAAGCACAGATACGCAGTATTTT
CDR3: CASRTGTSTDTQYF

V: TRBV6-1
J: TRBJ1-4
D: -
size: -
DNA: TGTGCCAGCAGTGAATTTGTAGGGCGGGGAGAAAAACTGTTTTTT
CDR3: CASSEFVGRGEKLFF

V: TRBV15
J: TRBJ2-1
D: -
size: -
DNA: TGTGCCACCAGCAGAGATCGGACCCGGCCGGCAATAGATGAGCAGTTCTTC
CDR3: CATSRDRTRPAIDEQFF

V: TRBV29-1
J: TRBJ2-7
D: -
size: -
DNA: TGCAGCGTAGCCTACCGAGACTACGAGCAGTACTTC
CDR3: CSVAYRDYEQYF

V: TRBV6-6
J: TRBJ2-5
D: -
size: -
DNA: TGTGCCAGCAACAAGGAAATCCAAGAGACCCAGTACTTC
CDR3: CASNKEIQETQYF

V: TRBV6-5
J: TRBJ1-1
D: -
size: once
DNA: TGTGCCAGCAGTTACGAAATGAACACTGAAGCTTTCTTT
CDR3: CASSYEMNTEAFF

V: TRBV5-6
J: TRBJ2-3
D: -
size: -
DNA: TGTGCCAGCAGCTTGGTTTGGCGAAACACAGATACGCAGTATTTT
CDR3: CASSLVWRNTDTQYF

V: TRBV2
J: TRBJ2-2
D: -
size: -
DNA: TGTGCCAGCAGTTCCAGGGCGAACACCGGGGAGCTGTTTTTT
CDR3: CASSSRANTGELFF

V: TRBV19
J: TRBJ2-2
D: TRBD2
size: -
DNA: TGTGCCAGTAAGCCCTTCAATAGCGGGGCTAGGAACACCGGGGAGCTGTTTTTT
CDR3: CASKPFNSGARNTGELFF

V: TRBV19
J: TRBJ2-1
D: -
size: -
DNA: TGTGCCAGTAGTATACGCAAACAGGAGATCAATGAGCAGTTCTTC
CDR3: CASSIRKQEINEQFF

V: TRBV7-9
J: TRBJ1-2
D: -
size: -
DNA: TGTGCCAGCAGCCGCACAGGGTTCGATGGCTACACCTTC
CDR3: CASSRTGFDGYTF

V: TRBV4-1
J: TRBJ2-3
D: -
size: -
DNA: TGCGCCAGCAGCCTGACAGGTGTAGATACGCAGTATTTT
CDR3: CASSLTGVDTQYF

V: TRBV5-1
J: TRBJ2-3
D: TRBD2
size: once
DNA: TGCGCCAGCGCCCCGCGGGGGACTGTAGATACGCAGTATTTT
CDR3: CASAPRGTVDTQYF

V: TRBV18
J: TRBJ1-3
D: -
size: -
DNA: TGTGCCAGCTCGCCCATCCATATCTCTGGAAACACCATATATTTT
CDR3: CASSPIHISGNTIYF

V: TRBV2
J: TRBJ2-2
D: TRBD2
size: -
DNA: TGTGCCAGCAGTGAAGGGCTAGCGGGCGACGGGGAGCTGTTTTTT
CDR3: CASSEGLAGDGELFF

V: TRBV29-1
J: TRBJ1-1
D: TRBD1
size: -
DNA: TGCAGCGGCGGACAGGGGGAAGCTTTCTTT
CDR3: CSGGQGEAFF

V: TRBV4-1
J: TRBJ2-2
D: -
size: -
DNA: TGCGCCAGCAGCCAAGTGGTAATGGGGGCAGGAACCGGGGAGCTGTTTTTT
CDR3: CASSQVVMGAGTGELFF

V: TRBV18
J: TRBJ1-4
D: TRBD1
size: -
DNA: TGTGCCAGCTCACCCGTTACTCGGACAGGATTTAATGAAAAACTGTTTTTT
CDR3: CASSPVTRTGFNEKLFF

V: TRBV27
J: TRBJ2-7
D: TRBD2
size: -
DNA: TGTGCCAGCAGTTTCTACGGGAGGCCCTTTTACGAGCAGTACTTC
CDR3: CASSFYGRPFYEQYF

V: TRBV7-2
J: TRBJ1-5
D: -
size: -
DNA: TGTGCCAGCAGCTTAGCGGGGGGCGCAAATCAGCCCCAGCATTTT
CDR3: CASSLAGGANQPQHF

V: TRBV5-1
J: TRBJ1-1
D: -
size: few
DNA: TGCGCCAGCAGCTTAGACAGGCCGAACACTGAAGCTTTCTTT
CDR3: CASSLDRPNTEAFF

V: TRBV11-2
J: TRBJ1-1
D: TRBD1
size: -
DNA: TGTGCCAGCAGCCCCTCGGGACAGAGGAACACTGAAGCTTTCTTT
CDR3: CASSPSGQRNTEAFF

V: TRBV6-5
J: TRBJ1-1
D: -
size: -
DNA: TGTGCCAGCAGTCTCCTCCCGGACGGTAACACTGAAGCTTTCTTT
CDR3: CASSLLPDGNTEAFF

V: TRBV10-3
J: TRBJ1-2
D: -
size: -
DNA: TGTGCCATCAGTGATAGGTTGGGCCTGGCGTATGGCTACACCTTC
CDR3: CAISDRLGLAYGYTF

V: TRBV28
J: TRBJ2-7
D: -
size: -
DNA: TGTGCCAGCAGTTTACCTTCAGGGATAAACTCCTACGAGCAGTACTTC
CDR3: CASSLPSGINSYEQYF

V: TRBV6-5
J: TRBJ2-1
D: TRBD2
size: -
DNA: TGTGCCAGCAGTTATAAGACTAGCGGGAGGAGGAATGAGCAGTTCTTC
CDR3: CASSYKTSGRRNEQFF

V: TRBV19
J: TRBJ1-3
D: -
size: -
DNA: TGTGCCAGTAGCAAGACGGGAAACACCATATATTTT
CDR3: CASSKTGNTIYF

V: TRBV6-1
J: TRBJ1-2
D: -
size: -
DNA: TGTGCCAGCAGTGCAGACAGTCTAGGCGGCTACACCTTC
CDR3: CASSADSLGGYTF

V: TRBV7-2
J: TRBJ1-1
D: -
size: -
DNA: TGTGCCAGCAGCCCGAGGGGGACCTCCACTGAAGCTTTCTTT
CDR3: CASSPRGTSTEAFF

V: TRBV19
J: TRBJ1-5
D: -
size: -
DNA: TGTGCCAGTAGTATAGATGGTTATACAGGGAGACGCAATCAGCCCCAGCATTTT
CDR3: CASSIDGYTGRRNQPQHF

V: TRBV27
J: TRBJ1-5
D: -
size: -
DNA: TGTGCCAGCATTCATCCCCCTTCCGGGAGCAATCAGCCCCAGCATTTT
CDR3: CASIHPPSGSNQPQHF

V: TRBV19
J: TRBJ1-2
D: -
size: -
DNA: TGTGCCAGTAGTGGCCAGCAATATGGCTACACCTTC
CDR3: CASSGQQYGYTF

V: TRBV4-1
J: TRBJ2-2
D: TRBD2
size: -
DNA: TGCGCCAGCAGCCTGCTAGCGGGAGGGCCAACCGGGGAGCTGTTTTTT
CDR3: CASSLLAGGPTGELFF

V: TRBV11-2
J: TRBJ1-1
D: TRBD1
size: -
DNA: TGTGCCAGCAGCTTGGACGGGACAGGGTACACTGAAGCTTTCTTT
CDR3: CASSLDGTGYTEAFF

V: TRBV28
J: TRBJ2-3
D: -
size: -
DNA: TGTGCCAGCAGTTCCCTCTCTCGGGTGGGAGATACGCAGTATTTT
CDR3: CASSSLSRVGDTQYF

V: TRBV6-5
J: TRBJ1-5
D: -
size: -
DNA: TGTGCCAGCAGTCCCGACAGATCTCCCCAGCCCCAGCATTTT
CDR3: CASSPDRSPQPQHF